The text below deals with one T cell receptor beta chain. This sample is drawn from a study of radiotherapy plus CTLA-4 blockade in lung cancer. As for the study in general: Patients showed objective responses in around a sixth of cases and disease control in 25% to 40%.

The germline V gene has CDR1 SGHTS and CDR2 YDEGEE. The CDR3 is made up of 12 amino acids. The V end was cut by 5 bases, the J end by 8 bases, with 10 bases between. TCRdb's copy holds only in-frame clones and misses some; the assay was immunoSEQ multiplex PCR. The repertoire holds about 97,000 clones, with around 74% as singletons. The chain uses TRBV5-8 and TRBJ1-4, with D perhaps TRBD1 (6 bases). The receptor was derived from a human donor with non-small cell lung cancer who had a partial response to radiotherapy plus ipilimumab. Some clones in this sample may be carry-over from other donors' samples. Sequences were derived from peripheral blood, sampled from a patient treated with radiotherapy plus ipilimumab. In DNA form, the CDR3 reads TGTGCCAGCAGTCCCGACAGGGAAAAACTGTTTTTT. This sequence encodes CASSPDREKLFF.